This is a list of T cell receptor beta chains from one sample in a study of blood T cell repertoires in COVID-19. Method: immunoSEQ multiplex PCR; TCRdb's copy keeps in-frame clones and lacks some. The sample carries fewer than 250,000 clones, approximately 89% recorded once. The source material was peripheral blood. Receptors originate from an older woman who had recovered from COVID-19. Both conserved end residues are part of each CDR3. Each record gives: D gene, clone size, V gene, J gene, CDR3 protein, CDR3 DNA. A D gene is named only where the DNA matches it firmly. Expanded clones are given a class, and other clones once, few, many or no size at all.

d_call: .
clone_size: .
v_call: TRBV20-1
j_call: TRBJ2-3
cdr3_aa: CSASFTGGSPVFTQYF
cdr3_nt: TGCAGTGCTAGTTTCACTGGCGGGTCCCCCGTCTTTACGCAGTATTTT

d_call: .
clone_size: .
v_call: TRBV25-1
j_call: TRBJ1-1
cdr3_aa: CASSDRGRTEAFF
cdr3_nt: TGTGCCAGCAGTGACCGCGGGAGGACTGAAGCTTTCTTT

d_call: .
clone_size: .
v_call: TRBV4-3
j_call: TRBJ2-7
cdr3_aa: CASSSSIQAGDEQYF
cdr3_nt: TGCGCCAGCAGCTCGTCCATCCAGGCTGGCGACGAGCAGTACTTC

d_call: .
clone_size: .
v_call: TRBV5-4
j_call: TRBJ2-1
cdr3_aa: CASSFPGIYNEQFF
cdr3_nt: TGTGCCAGCAGTTTCCCCGGGATTTACAATGAGCAGTTCTTC

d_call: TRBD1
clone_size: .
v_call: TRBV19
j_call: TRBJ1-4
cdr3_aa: CASSTDRDSNEKLFF
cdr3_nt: TGTGCCAGTAGTACGGACCGGGACAGTAATGAAAAACTGTTTTTT

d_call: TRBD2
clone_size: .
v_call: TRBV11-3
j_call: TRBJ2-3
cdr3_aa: CASSLTGGAKDTQYF
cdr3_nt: TGTGCCAGCAGCTTAACGGGGGGGGCCAAAGATACGCAGTATTTT

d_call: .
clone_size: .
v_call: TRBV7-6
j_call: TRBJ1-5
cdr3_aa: CASSPKSGNPGTQPQHF
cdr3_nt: TGTGCCAGCAGCCCAAAATCTGGAAACCCAGGCACTCAGCCCCAGCATTTT

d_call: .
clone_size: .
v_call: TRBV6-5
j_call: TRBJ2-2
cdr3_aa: CASSRETGELFF
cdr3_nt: TGTGCCAGCAGTAGAGAAACCGGGGAGCTGTTTTTT

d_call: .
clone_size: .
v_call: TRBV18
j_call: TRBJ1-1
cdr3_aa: CASSPDSPGMNTEAFF
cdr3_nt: TGTGCCAGCTCACCCGACTCCCCGGGTATGAACACTGAAGCTTTCTTT

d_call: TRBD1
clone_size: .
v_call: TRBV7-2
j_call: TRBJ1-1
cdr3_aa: CASSSATGLTEAFF
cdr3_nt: TGTGCCAGCAGCTCCGCGACAGGGCTCACTGAAGCTTTCTTT

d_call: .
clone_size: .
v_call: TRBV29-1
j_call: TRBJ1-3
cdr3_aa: CSVEADSGNTIYF
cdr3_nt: TGCAGCGTTGAGGCCGACTCTGGAAACACCATATATTTT

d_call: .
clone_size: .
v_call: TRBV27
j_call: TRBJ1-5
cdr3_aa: CASSLLGEGQPQHF
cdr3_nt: TGTGCCAGCAGTTTGTTAGGGGAGGGACAGCCCCAGCATTTT

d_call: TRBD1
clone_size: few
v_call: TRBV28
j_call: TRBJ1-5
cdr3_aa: CASSFVAGQGDQPQHF
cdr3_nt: TGTGCCAGCAGTTTTGTCGCGGGACAGGGGGATCAGCCCCAGCATTTT

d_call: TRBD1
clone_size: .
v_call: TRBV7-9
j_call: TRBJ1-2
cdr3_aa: CASSLEDRGQYYTF
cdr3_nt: TGTGCCAGCAGCTTAGAGGACAGGGGGCAATACTACACCTTC

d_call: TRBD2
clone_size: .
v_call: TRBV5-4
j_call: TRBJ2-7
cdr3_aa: CASRASRGEAYEQYF
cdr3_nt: TGTGCCAGCAGGGCGTCCCGGGGGGAAGCCTACGAGCAGTACTTC

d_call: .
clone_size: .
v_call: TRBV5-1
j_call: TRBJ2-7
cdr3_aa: CASSWGLDYEQYF
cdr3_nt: TGCGCCAGCAGCTGGGGACTGGACTACGAGCAGTACTTC

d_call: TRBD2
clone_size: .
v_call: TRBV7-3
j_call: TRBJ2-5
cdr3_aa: CASSPRGGVETQYF
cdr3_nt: TGTGCCAGCAGCCCTCGGGGGGGCGTGGAGACCCAGTACTTC

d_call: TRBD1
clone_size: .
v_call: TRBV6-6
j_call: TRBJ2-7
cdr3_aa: CASSSKDRLSYEQYF
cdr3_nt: TGTGCCAGCAGTTCCAAGGACAGGCTCTCCTACGAGCAGTACTTC

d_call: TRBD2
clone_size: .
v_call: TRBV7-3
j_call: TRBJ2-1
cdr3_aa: CASSPWSGGYNEQFF
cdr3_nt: TGTGCCAGCAGCCCGTGGAGCGGGGGCTATAATGAGCAGTTCTTC

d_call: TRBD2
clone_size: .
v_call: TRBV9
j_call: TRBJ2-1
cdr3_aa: CASSVVDTSGGASLFGQFF
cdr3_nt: TGTGCCAGCAGCGTAGTAGACACTAGCGGGGGAGCTAGTCTGTTTGGGCAGTTCTTC

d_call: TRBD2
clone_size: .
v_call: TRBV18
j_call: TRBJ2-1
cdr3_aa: CASLLAGDYNEQFF
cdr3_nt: TGTGCCAGTTTACTAGCGGGGGATTACAATGAGCAGTTCTTC

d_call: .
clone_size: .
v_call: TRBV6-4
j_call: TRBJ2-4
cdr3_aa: CASSDGQGSPIQYF
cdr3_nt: TGTGCCAGCAGTGACGGGCAGGGTTCCCCTATTCAGTACTTC

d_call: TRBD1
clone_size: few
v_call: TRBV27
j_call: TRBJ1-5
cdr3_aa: CASRQGGRDQPQHF
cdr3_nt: TGTGCCAGCAGGCAGGGGGGAAGGGATCAGCCCCAGCATTTT

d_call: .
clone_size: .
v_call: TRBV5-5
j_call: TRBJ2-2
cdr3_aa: CASSFFTGIPGELFF
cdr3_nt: TGTGCCAGCAGCTTTTTCACAGGGATTCCCGGGGAGCTGTTTTTT

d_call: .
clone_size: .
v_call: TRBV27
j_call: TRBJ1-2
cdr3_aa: CASSLSLLGADGYTF
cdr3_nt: TGTGCCAGCAGTTTATCCCTATTGGGGGCCGATGGCTACACCTTC

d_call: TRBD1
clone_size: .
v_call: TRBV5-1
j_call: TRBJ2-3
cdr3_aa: CASSLEGQLGTQYF
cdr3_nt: TGCGCCAGCAGCTTGGAGGGACAGTTGGGTACGCAGTATTTT

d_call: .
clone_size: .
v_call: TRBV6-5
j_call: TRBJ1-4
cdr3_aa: CASSLESGLNEKLFF
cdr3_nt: TGTGCCAGCAGCCTAGAATCGGGACTAAATGAAAAACTGTTTTTT

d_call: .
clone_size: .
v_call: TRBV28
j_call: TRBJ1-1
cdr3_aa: CASSTVAGLNTEAFF
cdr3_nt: TGTGCCAGCAGTACAGTTGCAGGGTTGAACACTGAAGCTTTCTTT

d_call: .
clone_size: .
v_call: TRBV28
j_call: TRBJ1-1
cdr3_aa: CASSPNRNTEAFF
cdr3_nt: TGTGCCAGCAGTCCCAACAGGAACACTGAAGCTTTCTTT

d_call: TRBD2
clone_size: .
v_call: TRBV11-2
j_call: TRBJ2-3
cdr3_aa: CASSLESGGTDTQYF
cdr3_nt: TGTGCCAGCAGCTTAGAAAGCGGGGGCACAGATACGCAGTATTTT

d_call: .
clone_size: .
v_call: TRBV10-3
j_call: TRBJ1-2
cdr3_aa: CAISESEGSNYGYTF
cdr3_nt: TGTGCCATCAGTGAGTCAGAGGGCTCTAACTATGGCTACACCTTC

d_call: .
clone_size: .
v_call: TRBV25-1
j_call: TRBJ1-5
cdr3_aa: CASSASTVVDQPQHF
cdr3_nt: TGTGCCAGCAGTGCCTCGACAGTAGTTGATCAGCCCCAGCATTTT

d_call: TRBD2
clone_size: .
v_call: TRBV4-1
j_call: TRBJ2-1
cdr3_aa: CASSQDNQRGYNEQFF
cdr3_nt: TGCGCCAGCAGCCAAGATAACCAGCGGGGCTACAATGAGCAGTTCTTC

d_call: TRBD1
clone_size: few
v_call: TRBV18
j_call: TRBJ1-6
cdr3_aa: CASSQGAEGSPLHF
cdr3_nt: TGTGCCAGCTCCCAGGGGGCGGAGGGTTCACCCCTCCACTTT

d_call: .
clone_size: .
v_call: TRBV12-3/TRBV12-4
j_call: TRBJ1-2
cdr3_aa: CASSPSYYGYTF
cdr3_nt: TGTGCCAGCAGTCCGTCCTACTATGGCTACACCTTC

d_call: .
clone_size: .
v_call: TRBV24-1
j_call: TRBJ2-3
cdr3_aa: CATSDFFAGAGDTQYF
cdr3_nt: TGTGCCACCAGTGATTTTTTCGCGGGGGCTGGTGATACGCAGTATTTT

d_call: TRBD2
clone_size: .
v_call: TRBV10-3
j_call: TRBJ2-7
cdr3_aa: CALRGRDSYEQYF
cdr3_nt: TGTGCCCTTCGGGGGAGGGACTCCTACGAGCAGTACTTC

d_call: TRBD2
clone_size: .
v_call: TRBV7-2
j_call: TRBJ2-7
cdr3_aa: CASSRTGTSGLGEQYF
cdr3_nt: TGTGCCAGCAGCCGGACCGGGACTAGCGGGCTGGGGGAGCAGTACTTC

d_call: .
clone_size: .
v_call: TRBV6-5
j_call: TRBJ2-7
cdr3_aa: CASGAGGTYEQYF
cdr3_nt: TGTGCCAGCGGAGCAGGGGGGACCTACGAGCAGTACTTC

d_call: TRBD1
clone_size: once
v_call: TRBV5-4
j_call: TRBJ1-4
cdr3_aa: CASSRGTGHNEKLFF
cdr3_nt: TGTGCCAGCAGCCGCGGGACAGGACATAATGAAAAACTGTTTTTT

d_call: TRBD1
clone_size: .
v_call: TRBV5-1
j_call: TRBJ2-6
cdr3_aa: CASSYAPGQSSGANVLTF
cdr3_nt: TGCGCCAGCAGCTATGCCCCGGGACAGAGCTCTGGGGCCAACGTCCTGACTTTC

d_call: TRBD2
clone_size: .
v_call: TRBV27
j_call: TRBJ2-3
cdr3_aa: CASSSIRTSGGKDTQYF
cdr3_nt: TGTGCCAGCAGCTCCATCCGGACTAGCGGGGGGAAGGATACGCAGTATTTT

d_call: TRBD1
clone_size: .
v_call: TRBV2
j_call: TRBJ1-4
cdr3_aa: CASAMRVQGGEKLFF
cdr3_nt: TGTGCCAGCGCGATGAGGGTACAGGGGGGTGAAAAACTGTTTTTT

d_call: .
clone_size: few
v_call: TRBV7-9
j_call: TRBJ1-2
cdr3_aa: CASSLDGANYGYTF
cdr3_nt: TGTGCCAGCAGCCTAGATGGAGCGAACTATGGCTACACCTTC

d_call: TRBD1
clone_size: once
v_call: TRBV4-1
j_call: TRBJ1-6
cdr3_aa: CASSLGQGSSYNSPLHF
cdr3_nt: TGCGCCAGCAGCCTTGGACAGGGGAGCTCCTATAATTCACCCCTCCACTTT

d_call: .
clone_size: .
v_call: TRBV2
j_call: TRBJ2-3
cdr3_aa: CASGRGQGGFTDTQYF
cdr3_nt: TGTGCCAGCGGGAGGGGCCAAGGGGGGTTCACAGATACGCAGTATTTT

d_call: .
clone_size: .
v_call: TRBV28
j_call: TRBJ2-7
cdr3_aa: CASSFPWAGSSYEQYF
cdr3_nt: TGTGCCAGCAGTTTCCCCTGGGCGGGGAGCTCCTACGAGCAGTACTTC

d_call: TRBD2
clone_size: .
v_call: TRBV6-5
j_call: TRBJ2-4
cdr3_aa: CASSWTSTRAKNIQYF
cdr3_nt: TGTGCCAGCAGTTGGACTAGCACGAGAGCCAAAAACATTCAGTACTTC

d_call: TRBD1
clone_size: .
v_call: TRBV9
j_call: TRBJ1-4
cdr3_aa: CASSTLTGQGNEKLFF
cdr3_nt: TGTGCCAGCAGCACGCTTACGGGACAGGGTAATGAAAAACTGTTTTTT

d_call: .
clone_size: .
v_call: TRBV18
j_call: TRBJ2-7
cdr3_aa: CASSLWTRAYEQYF
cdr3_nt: TGTGCCAGCTCACTCTGGACAAGGGCCTACGAGCAGTACTTC

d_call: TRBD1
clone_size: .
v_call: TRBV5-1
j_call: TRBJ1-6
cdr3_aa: CASSPTSDRGNSPLHF
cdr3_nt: TGCGCCAGCAGCCCCACCTCGGACAGGGGTAATTCACCCCTCCACTTT

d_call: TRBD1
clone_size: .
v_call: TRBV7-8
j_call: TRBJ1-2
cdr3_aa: CASSLVGGEFNYGYTF
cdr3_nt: TGTGCCAGCAGCTTAGTAGGGGGCGAGTTTAACTATGGCTACACCTTC

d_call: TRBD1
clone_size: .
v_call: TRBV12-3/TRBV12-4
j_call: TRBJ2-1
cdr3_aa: CASTYRGHEQFF
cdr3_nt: TGTGCCAGCACCTACAGGGGTCATGAGCAGTTCTTC

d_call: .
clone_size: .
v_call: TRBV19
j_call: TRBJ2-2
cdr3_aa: CASSPRDFSGELFF
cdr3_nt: TGTGCCAGTAGCCCAAGGGACTTCTCCGGGGAGCTGTTTTTT

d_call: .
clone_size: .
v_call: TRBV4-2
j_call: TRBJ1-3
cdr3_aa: CASSPPAGNTIYF
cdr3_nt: TGTGCCAGCAGCCCCCCCGCTGGAAACACCATATATTTT